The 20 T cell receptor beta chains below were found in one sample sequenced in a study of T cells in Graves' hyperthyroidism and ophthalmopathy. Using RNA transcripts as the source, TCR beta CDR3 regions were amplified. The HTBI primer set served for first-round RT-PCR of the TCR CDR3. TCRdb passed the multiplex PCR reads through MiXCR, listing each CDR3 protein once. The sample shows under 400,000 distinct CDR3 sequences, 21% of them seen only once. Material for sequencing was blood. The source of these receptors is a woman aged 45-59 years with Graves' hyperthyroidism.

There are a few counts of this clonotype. CDR3 in DNA: TGTGCCAGCTCCAATCTTAACACTTTCTCTGGGGCCAACGTCCTGACTTTC. Its translation is CASSNLNTFSGANVLTF. The chain links TRBV2 to TRBJ2-6; D remains ambiguous. The CDR3 loop spans 17 amino acids. Germline V gives CDR1 SNHLY, CDR2 FYNNEI. Trimming took off 8 bases at V and 0 bases at J, with 17 bases between the two ends.

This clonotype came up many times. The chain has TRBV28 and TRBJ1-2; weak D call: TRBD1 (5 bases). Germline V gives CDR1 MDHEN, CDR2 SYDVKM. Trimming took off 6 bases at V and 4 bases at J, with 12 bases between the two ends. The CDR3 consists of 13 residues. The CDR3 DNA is TGTGCCAGCAGCCCCCGGGGACCCTATGGCTACACCTTC. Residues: CASSPRGPYGYTF.

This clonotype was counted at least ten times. In DNA, the CDR3 is TGTGCCAGCAGTTACCAATGGGGTGAGCAGTTCTTC. Residues: CASSYQWGEQFF. This chain joins TRBV6-1 and TRBJ2-1; no clear D gene. Germline V gives CDR1 MNHNS, CDR2 SASEGT. V shed 5 bases and J shed 9 bases, with 11 bases lying between them. The length of the CDR3 is 12 residues.

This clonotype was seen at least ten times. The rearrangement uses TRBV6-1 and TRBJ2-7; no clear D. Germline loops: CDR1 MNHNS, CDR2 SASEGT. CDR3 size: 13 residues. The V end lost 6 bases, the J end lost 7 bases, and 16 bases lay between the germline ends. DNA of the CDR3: TGTGCCAGCAGCCGACGGGCCAACGAGGAGCAGTACTTC. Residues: CASSRRANEEQYF.

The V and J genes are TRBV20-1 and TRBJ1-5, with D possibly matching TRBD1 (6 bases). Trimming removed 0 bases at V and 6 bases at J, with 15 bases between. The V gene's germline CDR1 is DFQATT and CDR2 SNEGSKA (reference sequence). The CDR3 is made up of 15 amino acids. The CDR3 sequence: CSAREARGDGQPQHF. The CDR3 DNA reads TGCAGTGCTAGAGAGGCGAGGGGGGACGGTCAGCCCCAGCATTTT.

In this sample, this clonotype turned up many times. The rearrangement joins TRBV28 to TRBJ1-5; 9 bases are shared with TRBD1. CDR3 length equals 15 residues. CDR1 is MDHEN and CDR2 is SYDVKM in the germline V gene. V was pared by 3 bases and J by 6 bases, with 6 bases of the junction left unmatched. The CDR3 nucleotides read TGTGCCAGCAGTTTGGGGACAGGGAGGAGTCAGCCCCAGCATTTT. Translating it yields CASSLGTGRSQPQHF. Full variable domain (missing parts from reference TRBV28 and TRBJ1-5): DVKVTQSSRYLVKRTGEKVFLECVQDMDHENMFWYRQDPGLGLRLIYFSYDVKMKEKGDIPEGYSVSREKKERFSLILESASTNQTSMYLCASSLGTGRSQPQHFGDGTRLSIL.

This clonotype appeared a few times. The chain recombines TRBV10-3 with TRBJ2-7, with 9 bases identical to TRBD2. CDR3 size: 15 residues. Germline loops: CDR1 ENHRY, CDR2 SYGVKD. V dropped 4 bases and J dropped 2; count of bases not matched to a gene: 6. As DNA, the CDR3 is TGTGCCATCAGTGCCTCTAGCGGGGCCCCCTACGAGCAGTACTTC. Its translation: CAISASSGAPYEQYF.

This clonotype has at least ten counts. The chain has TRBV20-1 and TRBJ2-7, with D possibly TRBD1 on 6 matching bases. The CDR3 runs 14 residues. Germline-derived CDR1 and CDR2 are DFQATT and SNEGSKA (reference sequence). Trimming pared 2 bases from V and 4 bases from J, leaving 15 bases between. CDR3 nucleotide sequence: TGCAGTGCTAGAAAAACAGGGAATCAGTACGAGCAGTACTTC. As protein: CSARKTGNQYEQYF.

CDR3: CASSYLRDRARSPLHF. The CDR3 DNA reads as TGTGCCAGCAGCTATCTTCGGGACAGGGCGCGCTCACCCCTCCACTTT. This chain connects TRBV6-1 to TRBJ1-6; TRBD1 matches at 9 bases. Germline V gives CDR1 MNHNS, CDR2 SASEGT. The CDR3 loop spans 16 amino acids. Trimming took 6 bases from V and 10 from J; bases not matched to a gene: 13.

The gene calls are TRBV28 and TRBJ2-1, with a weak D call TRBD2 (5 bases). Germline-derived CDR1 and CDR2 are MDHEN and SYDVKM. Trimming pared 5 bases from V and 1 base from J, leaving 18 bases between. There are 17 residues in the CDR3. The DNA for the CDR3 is TGTGCCAGCAGTACCCCAACCCAACTAGAATCCTACAATGAGCAGTTCTTC. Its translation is CASSTPTQLESYNEQFF.

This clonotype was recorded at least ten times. CDR3 in amino acids: CASSQKETQYF. The CDR3 coding sequence is TGTGCCAGCAGCCAAAAAGAGACCCAGTACTTC. The chain links TRBV3-1 to TRBJ2-5; D ambiguous. The CDR3 extends over 11 amino acids. Germline CDR1 and CDR2: LGHDT and YNNKEL (reference sequence). Trimming shortened V by 2 bases and J by 3 bases, and 1 base separated the two germline ends.

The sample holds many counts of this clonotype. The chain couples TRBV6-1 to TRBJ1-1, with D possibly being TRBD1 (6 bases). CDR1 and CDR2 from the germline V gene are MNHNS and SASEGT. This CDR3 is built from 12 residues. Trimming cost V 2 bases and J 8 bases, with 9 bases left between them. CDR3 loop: CASSEWGGEAFF. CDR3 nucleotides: TGTGCCAGCAGTGAATGGGGGGGCGAAGCTTTCTTT.

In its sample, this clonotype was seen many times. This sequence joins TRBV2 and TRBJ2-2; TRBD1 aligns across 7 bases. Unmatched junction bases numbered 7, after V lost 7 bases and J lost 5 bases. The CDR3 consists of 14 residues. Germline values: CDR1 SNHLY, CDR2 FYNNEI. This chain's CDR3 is CASNRQGMTGELFF. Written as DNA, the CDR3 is TGTGCCAGCAACCGACAGGGAATGACCGGGGAGCTGTTTTTT. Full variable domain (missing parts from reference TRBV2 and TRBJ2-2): EPEVTQTPSHQVTQMGQEVILRCVPISNHLYFYWYRQILGQKVEFLVSFYNNEISEKSEIFDDQFSVERPDGSNFTLKIRSTKLEDSAMYFCASNRQGMTGELFFGEGSRLTVL.

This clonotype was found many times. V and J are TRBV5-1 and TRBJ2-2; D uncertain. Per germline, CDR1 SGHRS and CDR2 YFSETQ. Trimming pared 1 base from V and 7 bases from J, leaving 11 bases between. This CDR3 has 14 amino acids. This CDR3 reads CASSLTKEDGELFF. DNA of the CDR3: TGCGCCAGCAGCTTGACCAAAGAGGACGGGGAGCTGTTTTTT.

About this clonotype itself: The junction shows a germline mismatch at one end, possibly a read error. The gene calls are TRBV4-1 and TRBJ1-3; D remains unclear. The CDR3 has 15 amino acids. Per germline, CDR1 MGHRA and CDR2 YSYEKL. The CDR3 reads CASSQDRLSGSTIYF. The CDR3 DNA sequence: TGCGCCAGCAGCCAAGACAGGCTCTCTGGAAGCACCATATATTTT.

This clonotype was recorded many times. The CDR3 reads CASSLDRGYLDTQYF. CDR3 DNA: TGTGCCAGCAGCTTAGACCGGGGTTACTTAGATACGCAGTATTTT. The rearrangement uses TRBV11-3 and TRBJ2-3, with D maybe TRBD2 (5 bases). Germline assignment: CDR1 SGHNT and CDR2 YENEEA. Trimming stripped 0 bases from V and 5 bases from J, with 12 bases between. CDR3 length: 15 residues. Drawing the rest from reference TRBV11-3 and TRBJ2-3, the complete variable domain is EAGVVQSPRYKIIEKKQPVAFWCNPISGHNTLYWYLQNLGQGPELLIRYENEEAVDDSQLPKDRFSAERLKGVDSTLKIQPAELGDSAVYLCASSLDRGYLDTQYFGPGTRLTVL.

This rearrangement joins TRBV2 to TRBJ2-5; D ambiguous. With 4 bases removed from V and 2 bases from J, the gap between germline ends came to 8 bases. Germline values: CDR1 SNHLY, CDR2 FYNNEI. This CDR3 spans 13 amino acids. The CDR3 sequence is CASSGWQQETQYF. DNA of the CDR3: TGTGCCAGCAGTGGTTGGCAGCAAGAGACCCAGTACTTC.

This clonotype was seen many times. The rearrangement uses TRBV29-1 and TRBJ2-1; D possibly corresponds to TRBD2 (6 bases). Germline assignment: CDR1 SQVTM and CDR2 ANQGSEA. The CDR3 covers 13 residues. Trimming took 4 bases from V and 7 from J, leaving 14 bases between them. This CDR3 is CSVGGRAGNEQFF. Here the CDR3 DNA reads TGCAGCGTTGGAGGTCGGGCGGGAAATGAGCAGTTCTTC.

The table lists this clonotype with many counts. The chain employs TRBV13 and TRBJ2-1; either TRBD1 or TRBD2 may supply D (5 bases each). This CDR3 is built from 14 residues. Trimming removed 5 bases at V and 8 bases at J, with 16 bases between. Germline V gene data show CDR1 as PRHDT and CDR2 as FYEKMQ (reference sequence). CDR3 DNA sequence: TGTGCCAGCAGCCCGGGACCTCTCGGCGATGAGCAGTTCTTC. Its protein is CASSPGPLGDEQFF.

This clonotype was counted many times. CDR3 in DNA: TGTGCCAGCAGCTTGCAGGGAGCCAGCAATCAGCCCCAGCATTTT. It translates to CASSLQGASNQPQHF. The chain combines TRBV16 with TRBJ1-5, with D perhaps matching TRBD1 (5 bases). Germline loops: CDR1 KGHSY, CDR2 FQNENV. The length of the CDR3 is 15 residues. V gave up 5 bases and J gave up 1 base, with 12 bases separating them.